The rows below give T cell receptor beta chains drawn from one sample of a study of cytomegalovirus exposure and HLA in healthy donors. Method: immunoSEQ multiplex PCR; TCRdb's copy keeps in-frame clones and lacks some. In the table there are approximately 260,000 clones, 65% to 90% of which are singletons. The sample consisted of PBMCs. These receptors originate from a woman younger than 35 in good health and CMV-seronegative. Each CDR3 is given with its conserved first and last residue. Each record gives: V gene, D gene, J gene, clone size, CDR3 protein, CDR3 DNA. A D gene is named only where the DNA matches it firmly. Expanded clones are given a class, and other clones once, few, many or no size at all.

TRBV30	TRBD2	TRBJ2-3	-	CAWAIAGGATDTQYF	TGTGCCTGGGCCATAGCGGGGGGGGCCACAGATACGCAGTATTTT
TRBV28	TRBD1	TRBJ1-2	-	CASSFAGGNYGYTF	TGTGCCAGCAGTTTCGCAGGGGGGAACTATGGCTACACCTTC
TRBV13	TRBD1	TRBJ1-2	-	CASSVGTGDTNYGYTF	TGTGCCAGCAGCGTCGGGACAGGGGACACTAACTATGGCTACACCTTC
TRBV10-3	TRBD2	TRBJ2-3	-	CAISARAGGTDTQYF	TGTGCCATCAGTGCTCGAGCGGGGGGTACAGATACGCAGTATTTT
TRBV11-2	TRBD1	TRBJ2-5	-	CASSRDRDETQYF	TGTGCCAGCAGCCGGGACAGGGATGAGACCCAGTACTTC
TRBV27	TRBD1	TRBJ1-1	once	CASSLEDRFAEAFF	TGTGCCAGCAGTTTAGAGGACAGGTTTGCTGAAGCTTTCTTT
TRBV5-1	TRBD2	TRBJ2-7	-	CASSFTASSGDYEQYF	TGCGCCAGCAGCTTCACAGCTTCCAGCGGGGACTACGAGCAGTACTTC
TRBV5-6	-	TRBJ1-1	-	CASSLGRAWAFF	TGTGCCAGCAGCTTGGGCAGGGCTTGGGCTTTCTTT
TRBV5-1	-	TRBJ2-3	-	CASSFVVQDTQYF	TGCGCCAGCAGCTTTGTAGTACAGGATACGCAGTATTTT
TRBV6-6	-	TRBJ2-7	-	CASSYRDEQYF	TGTGCCAGCAGTTATCGGGACGAGCAGTACTTC
TRBV5-4	-	TRBJ2-7	-	CASSFQQGYEQYF	TGTGCCAGCAGCTTCCAACAGGGCTACGAGCAGTACTTC
TRBV9	-	TRBJ2-3	-	CASSVRGASDTQYF	TGTGCCAGCAGCGTACGGGGGGCGTCAGATACGCAGTATTTT
TRBV13	TRBD1	TRBJ2-1	-	CASSLWTGSEQFF	TGTGCCAGCAGCCTGTGGACAGGGAGCGAGCAGTTCTTC
TRBV30	TRBD1	TRBJ1-1	-	CAWSAGGPEAFF	TGTGCCTGGAGTGCAGGGGGCCCTGAAGCTTTCTTT
TRBV7-2	TRBD1	TRBJ1-1	-	CASSLGFVTGEKKAFF	TGTGCCAGCAGCTTAGGATTCGTGACAGGGGAAAAGAAAGCTTTCTTT
TRBV7-6	-	TRBJ1-1	once	CASSRTGTEAFF	TGTGCCAGCAGCCGAACGGGGACTGAAGCTTTCTTT
TRBV19	TRBD2	TRBJ2-1	-	CASSIGLAGGNEQFF	TGTGCCAGTAGTATCGGACTAGCGGGGGGAAATGAGCAGTTCTTC
TRBV6-5	-	TRBJ1-2	-	CASSRGTSGYTF	TGTGCCAGCAGTCGAGGGACATCTGGCTACACCTTC
TRBV9	TRBD2	TRBJ2-2	once	CASSVGTSGATGELFF	TGTGCCAGCAGCGTAGGAACGAGCGGGGCCACCGGGGAGCTGTTTTTT
TRBV7-7	TRBD1	TRBJ2-1	-	CASSLDRGHNEQFF	TGTGCCAGCAGCCTTGACAGGGGCCACAATGAGCAGTTCTTC
TRBV5-1	TRBD1	TRBJ1-3	few	CASRRDRGPGNTIYF	TGCGCCAGCAGGAGGGACAGGGGGCCTGGAAACACCATATATTTT
TRBV9	TRBD2	TRBJ2-2	-	CASSVSGGHTGELFF	TGTGCCAGCAGCGTGAGCGGGGGGCACACCGGGGAGCTGTTTTTT
TRBV7-9	-	TRBJ1-2	once	CASSPRGEGYTF	TGTGCCAGCAGCCCTCGTGGTGAGGGCTACACCTTC
TRBV27	TRBD1	TRBJ1-1	-	CASSWTGLGSTEAFF	TGTGCCAGCAGTTGGACAGGGCTAGGTTCCACTGAAGCTTTCTTT
TRBV11-3	-	TRBJ1-1	few	CASSRQENTEAFF	TGTGCCAGCAGCCGACAGGAGAACACTGAAGCTTTCTTT
TRBV6-5	-	TRBJ1-3	-	CASSPTLPGGDTIYF	TGTGCCAGCAGTCCAACTCTCCCTGGAGGGGACACCATATATTTT
TRBV6-5	-	TRBJ1-1	-	CASSYSVSGFEAFF	TGTGCCAGCAGTTACTCAGTCTCAGGGTTTGAAGCTTTCTTT
TRBV12-5	TRBD2	TRBJ2-7	-	CAKNNRLAGQIYEQYF	TGTGCTAAAAATAACCGACTAGCGGGACAAATTTACGAGCAGTACTTC